This T cell receptor beta chain was obtained from a study of shared clonotypes between healthy human individuals. Across the study: A donor's plate count was three for CD4 naive and three for CD4 memory; CD8 naive had two and CD8 memory one.

Study-wide points: Sample collection involved blood only; tissue repertoires are likely different.

Germline-derived CDR1 and CDR2 are MNHEY and SVGAGI. With 7 bases clipped from V and 5 bases from J, the junction kept 8 bases outside the gene matches. This CDR3 is built from 13 residues. Comment on this clone: What it binds is unknown.

Deep-level assay runs were performed. Several immunoSEQ plates received, in even portions, the genomic DNA of each subset. Method: immunoSEQ multiplex PCR; TCRdb's copy keeps in-frame clones and lacks some. The sample contains more than 2 million clones, 95% of which appear only once. The chain has TRBV6-5 and TRBJ2-7; 7 bases are a match to TRBD1. Sequencing was done on a sample of naive CD4+ T cells sorted from blood. As for subset: CD45RA+ positively selected. The clonotype was recovered from a young man in good health. CDR3 sequence reads: CASNRGPQNEQYF. In DNA, the CDR3 is TGTGCCAGCAACAGGGGCCCCCAGAACGAGCAGTACTTC.